The sequence of this T cell receptor (beta chain) was determined in a study of radiotherapy plus CTLA-4 blockade in lung cancer. CDR1 and CDR2 (germline): SGDLS, YYNGEE. This CDR3 is built from 15 residues. Trimming left V 0 bases short and J 5 bases short, with 11 bases between. Sequenced by immunoSEQ multiplex PCR; TCRdb stores in-frame clones only, minus some. The table shows over 70,000 clones, with about 86% occurring only once. The gene calls are TRBV9 and TRBJ1-4; D is unclear. This clonotype was obtained from a human donor with non-small cell lung cancer who had a partial response to radiotherapy plus ipilimumab. The starting material was peripheral blood, obtained from a patient treated with radiotherapy plus ipilimumab. CDR3: CASSVGHFNNEKLFF. For the CDR3, the DNA is TGTGCCAGCAGCGTAGGACACTTTAACAATGAAAAACTGTTTTTT.